Listed below are T cell receptor beta chains from one sample, sequenced in a study of blood T cell repertoires in COVID-19. TCRdb's copy holds only in-frame clones and misses some; the assay was immunoSEQ multiplex PCR. This table has 180,000 or so clones, approximately 90% appearing once. Input material: peripheral blood. The receptors shown here come from a man between 18 and 35 years old with acute or convalescent COVID-19. Each CDR3 is given with its conserved first and last residue. D genes are given only for firm matches. A row's size may be missing; if present it is once, few, many or a size class.

j_gene,abundance,d_gene,v_gene,CDR3nt,CDR3aa
TRBJ2-7,.,TRBD2,TRBV25-1,TGTGCCAGCACAGAGTCGCGGGGGGCGCAGTACTTC,CASTESRGAQYF
TRBJ2-2,.,.,TRBV30,TGTGCCTGGAGGCCCGGGACTGGGGACACCGGGGAGCTGTTTTTT,CAWRPGTGDTGELFF
TRBJ2-1,.,.,TRBV7-9,TGTGCCAGCAGCTTAGTGGCAGGGGACAATGAGCAGTTCTTC,CASSLVAGDNEQFF
TRBJ2-3,.,TRBD2,TRBV7-2,TGTGCCAGCAGCTTAGGTTACGGAGGGAGGGGCACAGATACGCAGTATTTT,CASSLGYGGRGTDTQYF
TRBJ1-2,.,.,TRBV19,TGTGCCAGTAGTCCAAGCCCAGGTTCGGGAGCGGCTGGCTACACCTTC,CASSPSPGSGAAGYTF
TRBJ1-2,.,.,TRBV18,TGTGCCAGCTCATCGCTAGACCGTTCTAACTATGGCTACACCTTC,CASSSLDRSNYGYTF
TRBJ1-1,once,.,TRBV7-2,TGTGCCAGCAGCTTCCTTACAGGGTACACTGAAGCTTTCTTT,CASSFLTGYTEAFF
TRBJ2-2,few,TRBD1,TRBV3-1/TRBV3-2,TGTGCCAGCAGCCCGGGACAGCTCTCGAACACCGGGGAGCTGTTTTTT,CASSPGQLSNTGELFF
TRBJ2-5,.,TRBD1,TRBV5-4,TGTGCCAGCAGTACAGGGGCCCGTGGGGGAGAGACCCAGTACTTC,CASSTGARGGETQYF
TRBJ1-1,.,.,TRBV5-1,TGCGCCAGCAGCCTCACGATCTCTACGAACACTGAAGCTTTCTTT,CASSLTISTNTEAFF
TRBJ2-1,once,TRBD2,TRBV5-6,TGTGCCAGCAGGCTGCTAGCGGGGGGCAGTGAGCAGTTCTTC,CASRLLAGGSEQFF
TRBJ2-1,.,.,TRBV7-9,TGTGCCAGCAGCGACTCCCGGGGTTACGTCTACAATGAGCAGTTCTTC,CASSDSRGYVYNEQFF
TRBJ1-6,once,.,TRBV6-1,TGTGCCAGCAGTGTCCTCCGGGGTGGAGACTATAATTCACCCCTCCACTTT,CASSVLRGGDYNSPLHF